Listed here are 26 T cell receptor beta chains from one sample, sequenced in a study of blood T cell repertoires in COVID-19. Only in-frame clones appear in the TCRdb table, and some are missing; sequencing was by immunoSEQ multiplex PCR. The profile shows 250,000 or so clones, approximately 89% of them singletons. Sequenced sample: PBMCs or T cells enriched from blood (not recorded which). The receptors originated from a middle-aged man who had been exposed to COVID-19.

This clone was recorded once. This rearrangement joins TRBV28 to TRBJ1-1; D unclear. The CDR3 is 13 residues long. V lost 6 bases, J lost 10 bases, and 18 bases lay in between. Germline V gives CDR1 MDHEN, CDR2 SYDVKM. CDR3 sequence reads: CASSRIGDVGAFF. CDR3 nucleotides: TGTGCCAGCAGCAGAATAGGAGACGTAGGAGCTTTCTTT.

This chain joins TRBV3-1 (or the pseudogene TRBV3-2) and TRBJ2-7, with D uncertain. V gave up 1 base and J gave up 2 bases, with 12 bases separating them. This CDR3 spans 15 amino acids. CDR1 LGHDT and CDR2 YNNKEL come from the germline V gene (reference sequence). CDR3 residues: CASSQALGITYEQYF. The CDR3 bases are TGTGCCAGCAGCCAAGCTCTAGGCATAACCTACGAGCAGTACTTC.

The chain carries TRBV5-1 and TRBJ1-1; 11 bases match TRBD1. Germline V CDR1 and CDR2: SGHRS, YFSETQ. The CDR3 length is 14 residues. The junction had 5 bases not matched to a gene; V was cut back by 4 bases and J by 6 bases. CDR3 region: CASSAPGQGAEAFF. The DNA of the CDR3 is TGCGCCAGCAGCGCTCCGGGACAGGGGGCTGAAGCTTTCTTT.

This rearrangement joins TRBV28 to TRBJ2-1; 7 positions match TRBD2. Germline assignment: CDR1 MDHEN and CDR2 SYDVKM. The length of the CDR3 is 16 residues. V lost 5 bases to trimming and J lost 2 bases; unmatched junction nucleotides: 9. CDR3 region: CASSPQRDPPYNEQFF. The CDR3 coding sequence is TGTGCCAGCAGTCCACAGCGGGACCCCCCCTACAATGAGCAGTTCTTC.

The chain recombines TRBV5-4 with TRBJ2-2; TRBD2 matches 9 bases. CDR3 size: 16 residues. V was pared by 4 bases and J by 7 bases, with 11 bases of the junction left unmatched. CDR1 is SGHNT, CDR2 YYREEE, per germline (reference sequence). CDR3 DNA sequence: TGTGCCAGCAGCCCCGTTAGCGGGAGTATCAGCGGGGAGCTGTTTTTT. This translates into CASSPVSGSISGELFF. Combining the CDR3 with reference TRBV5-4 and TRBJ2-2 gives the whole variable domain ETGVTQSPTHLIKTRGQQVTLRCSSQSGHNTVSWYQQALGQGPQFIFQYYREEENGRGNFPPRFSGLQFPNYSSELNVNALELDDSALYLCASSPVSGSISGELFFGEGSRLTVL.

In its sample, this clone was seen once. The rearrangement joins TRBV2 to TRBJ2-1; 9 nucleotides align to TRBD2. This CDR3 has 15 residues. Germline values: CDR1 SNHLY, CDR2 FYNNEI. The V gene end was trimmed by 4 bases and the J gene end by 5 bases; junction bases not matched to a gene: 6. This chain's CDR3 is CASSVGRTSDNEQFF. CDR3 coding DNA: TGTGCCAGCAGTGTGGGTAGGACTAGCGACAATGAGCAGTTCTTC.

The gene calls are TRBV28 and TRBJ1-2, with a tentative D call TRBD1 (5 bases). Trimming took off 6 bases at V and 2 bases at J, with 13 bases between the two ends. Germline V gives CDR1 MDHEN, CDR2 SYDVKM. The length of the CDR3 is 14 residues. The DNA of the CDR3 is TGTGCCAGCAGCCCATTTGACAGAAACTATGGCTACACCTTC. It codes for CASSPFDRNYGYTF.

The rearrangement uses TRBV7-2 and TRBJ2-7; 7 bases fit TRBD1. The V gene's germline CDR1 is SGHTA and CDR2 FQGNSA. There are 16 residues in the CDR3. J was trimmed by 3 bases and V by 1 base; bases with no gene match: 9. The CDR3 loop reads CASSLGPAGGLYEQYF. The CDR3 coding sequence is TGTGCCAGCAGCTTAGGTCCGGCAGGGGGTCTCTACGAGCAGTACTTC.

The CDR3 sequence is CASSLELTSGVDTGELFF. The CDR3 coding sequence is TGTGCCAGCAGCTTAGAATTGACTAGCGGAGTAGACACCGGGGAGCTGTTTTTT. The genes are TRBV11-2 and TRBJ2-2, with TRBD2 identical over 9 bases. From germline, CDR1 is SGHAT and CDR2 FQNNGV. After removal of 0 bases from V and 3 bases from J, the junction contained 8 bases not matched to a gene. There are 18 residues in the CDR3.

This clone is a singleton in its sample. CDR3 residues: CASGGRGRFRDTEAFF. CDR3 nucleotides: TGTGCCAGCGGGGGCAGGGGCCGCTTCCGGGACACTGAAGCTTTCTTT. This chain connects TRBV28 to TRBJ1-1, with TRBD1 as a possible D gene (6 bases). Germline V gives CDR1 MDHEN, CDR2 SYDVKM. Trimming left V 8 bases short and J 3 bases short, with 22 bases between. This CDR3 comprises 16 residues.

The V gene is TRBV28, the J gene TRBJ1-1; D perhaps matches TRBD1 (5 bases). CDR3 length: 13 residues. V lost 8 bases to trimming and J lost 1 base, with 11 bases between them. In germline, CDR1 is MDHEN, CDR2 SYDVKM. The CDR3 DNA sequence: TGTGCCAGCTTCGGGGGAGGGAACACTGAAGCTTTCTTT. It yields the protein CASFGGGNTEAFF.

CDR3 sequence reads: CSASRGRSNQPQHF. DNA of the CDR3: TGCAGTGCTAGTAGGGGGCGGTCGAATCAGCCCCAGCATTTT. This sequence joins TRBV20-1 and TRBJ1-5; 7 bases agree with TRBD1. The J segment lost 4 bases and the V segment lost 3 bases, leaving 6 bases of the junction unmatched. The CDR3 has 14 residues. Germline V CDR1 and CDR2: DFQATT, SNEGSKA (reference sequence).

This chain joins TRBV5-1 and TRBJ1-3; D is ambiguous. Trimming cost V 5 bases and J 0 bases, with 6 bases left between them. The germline gives CDR1 SGHRS, CDR2 YFSETQ. This CDR3 is 13 amino acids long. In nucleotides, the CDR3 is TGCGCCAGCAGACAAGACTCTGGAAACACCATATATTTT. The encoded protein is CASRQDSGNTIYF.

The chain carries TRBV7-9 and TRBJ2-3; TRBD2 aligns across 7 bases. J gave up 5 bases and V 4 bases, and 12 bases lay outside the gene matches. Looked up from germline, CDR1 is SEHNR and CDR2 is FQNEAQ (reference sequence). The CDR3 covers 16 residues. The CDR3 reads CASSSLTSAYGDTQYF. The DNA of the CDR3 is TGTGCCAGCAGCTCCCTAACTAGCGCCTACGGAGATACGCAGTATTTT.

This chain links TRBV19 with TRBJ2-1; 12 bases line up with TRBD2. V was pared by 5 bases and J by 8 bases, with 7 bases of the junction left unmatched. CDR3 size: 15 residues. Germline V CDR1 and CDR2: LNHDA, SQIVND (reference sequence). CDR3 sequence reads: CASSVTSGSHHEQFF. The CDR3 bases are TGTGCCAGTAGTGTGACTAGCGGGAGCCACCATGAGCAGTTCTTC.

Here the CDR3 DNA reads TGTGCAAGTCGAAAAGGGGGGGGCGCGGCCCCCCATTCCCCTTATGGCTACACCTTC. Amino acids: CASRKGGGAAPHSPYGYTF. The rearrangement uses TRBV12-2 and TRBJ1-2. TRBV12-2 corresponds to a pseudogene. The CDR3 is 19 amino acids.

The chain combines TRBV24-1 with TRBJ2-1; 9 nucleotides match TRBD1. J was trimmed by 4 bases and V by 0 bases; bases with no gene match: 3. The germline CDR1 and CDR2 sequences are KGHDR and SFDVKD. The CDR3 totals 16 residues. The CDR3 reads CATSDLTGGLYNEQFF. The CDR3 bases are TGTGCCACCAGTGATTTGACAGGGGGCTTGTACAATGAGCAGTTCTTC.

The chain carries TRBV28 and TRBJ2-7, with 9 nucleotides matching TRBD1. J was trimmed by 5 bases and V by 6 bases; bases with no gene match: 11. Germline loops: CDR1 MDHEN, CDR2 SYDVKM. This CDR3 is 15 amino acids long. CDR3 loop: CASRGPGTGYHEQYF. The CDR3 DNA sequence: TGTGCCAGCAGGGGGCCCGGGACAGGGTACCACGAGCAGTACTTC.

This chain uses TRBV2 with TRBJ2-3; 7 bases map to TRBD1. The trim removed 1 base at V and 1 base at J, leaving 8 bases unmatched. In germline, CDR1 is SNHLY, CDR2 FYNNEI. This CDR3 has 17 amino acids. The CDR3 region is CASSEGIITGGTDTQYF. DNA for the CDR3: TGTGCCAGCAGTGAAGGGATAATTACAGGGGGCACAGATACGCAGTATTTT.

The chain combines TRBV2 with TRBJ1-2, with unresolved D. The CDR3 contains 14 residues. Trimming took off 7 bases at V and 5 bases at J, with 17 bases between the two ends. Germline values: CDR1 SNHLY, CDR2 FYNNEI. CDR3 region: CASKELFLAYGYTF. CDR3 sequence (DNA): TGTGCCAGCAAGGAGTTGTTTCTAGCGTATGGCTACACCTTC.

The chain recombines TRBV19 with TRBJ2-7; tentative D call: TRBD2 (5 bases). The V end lost 5 bases, the J end lost 7 bases, and 15 bases lay between the germline ends. Per the germline V gene, CDR1 is LNHDA and CDR2 is SQIVND (reference sequence). CDR3 size: 13 residues. The CDR3 region is CASSYVGADEQYF. The CDR3 DNA sequence: TGTGCCAGTAGTTACGTGGGAGCGGATGAGCAGTACTTC.

The rearrangement uses TRBV4-1 and TRBJ1-5; TRBD1 might be the D (6 bases). Germline CDR1 MGHRA, CDR2 YSYEKL. This CDR3 has 16 residues. V dropped 1 base and J dropped 2 bases, with 12 bases sitting between them. The CDR3 loop reads CASSQGIPGGNQPQHF. CDR3 DNA sequence: TGCGCCAGCAGCCAAGGGATCCCAGGGGGCAATCAGCCCCAGCATTTT.

The V and J genes are TRBV6-5 and TRBJ2-3, with 7 bases lining up with TRBD1. CDR3 size: 15 residues. Losses at the gene ends were 6 bases for V and 2 bases for J; bases not matched to a gene: 8. Germline-derived CDR1 and CDR2 are MNHEY and SVGAGI. The DNA of the CDR3 is TGTGCCAGCAGCGGGGACAGTTGGTCCACAGATACGCAGTATTTT. Amino acids: CASSGDSWSTDTQYF.

The chain joins TRBV3-1 (or the pseudogene TRBV3-2) to TRBJ2-7, with TRBD2 identical over 9 bases. With V trimmed by 4 bases and J by 5 bases, 0 bases remained unmatched. The germline V gene has CDR1 LGHDT and CDR2 YNNKEL (reference sequence). The CDR3 runs to 12 residues. This CDR3 is CASSPSGNEQYF. DNA of the CDR3: TGTGCCAGCAGCCCTAGCGGGAACGAGCAGTACTTC.

The rearrangement links TRBV10-3 to TRBJ1-5; 12 positions match TRBD1. Losses at the gene ends were 10 bases for V and 4 bases for J; bases not matched to a gene: 11. Germline-derived CDR1 and CDR2 are ENHRY and SYGVKD. The CDR3 covers 16 residues. The CDR3 reads CASAGQGAVSNQPQHF. The CDR3 DNA follows: TGTGCCAGCGCGGGACAGGGGGCCGTATCTAATCAGCCCCAGCATTTT.

V usage is TRBV7-9 and J usage is TRBJ2-1; 10 bases align to TRBD2. J gave up 7 bases and V 1 base, and 10 bases lay outside the gene matches. Germline loops: CDR1 SEHNR, CDR2 FQNEAQ (reference sequence). The CDR3 has 17 amino acids. The CDR3 spells CASSLDLSLAGDNEQFF. The CDR3, as DNA: TGTGCCAGCAGCTTAGACTTAAGTCTAGCGGGAGATAATGAGCAGTTCTTC.